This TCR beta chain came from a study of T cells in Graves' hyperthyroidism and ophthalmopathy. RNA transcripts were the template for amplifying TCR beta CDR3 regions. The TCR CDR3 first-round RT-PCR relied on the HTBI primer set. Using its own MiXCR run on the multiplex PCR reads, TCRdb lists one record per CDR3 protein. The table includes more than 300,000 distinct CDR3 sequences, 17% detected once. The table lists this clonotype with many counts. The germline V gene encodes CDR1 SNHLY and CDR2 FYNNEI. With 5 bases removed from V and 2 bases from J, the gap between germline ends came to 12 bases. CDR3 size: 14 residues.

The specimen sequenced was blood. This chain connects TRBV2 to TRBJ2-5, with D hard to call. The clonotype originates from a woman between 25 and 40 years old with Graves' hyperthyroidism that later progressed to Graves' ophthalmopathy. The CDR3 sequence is CASSFGSGQETQYF. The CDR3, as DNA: TGTGCCAGCAGTTTTGGGTCTGGGCAAGAGACCCAGTACTTC.